The clone carrying this T cell receptor (beta chain) came up a few times. The germline V gene has CDR1 SGHRS and CDR2 YFSETQ. CDR3 length: 16 residues. Trimming at V came to 1 base and at J to 4 bases, leaving 6 bases not matched to a gene. The entry originates in a study of cytomegalovirus exposure and HLA in healthy donors. PCR used 60 Vbeta primers and 13 Jbeta primers. Here immunoSEQ multiplex PCR was the method, and the copy in TCRdb shows in-frame clones only, minus some. The table has around 94,000 clones, roughly 60% seen once; the top ten hold approximately 4.3%. Sequencing was done on a sample of PBMCs. The rearrangement uses TRBV5-1 and TRBJ2-4; 9 nucleotides align to TRBD1. This clonotype was sampled from a human donor in good health. CDR3 protein: CASSLSPGQGKNIQYF. DNA for the CDR3: TGCGCCAGCAGCTTGTCCCCGGGACAGGGTAAAAACATTCAGTACTTC.